This is a list of T cell receptor beta chains from one sample in a study of tumor-infiltrating lymphocytes in primary liver carcinoma. Each CDR3 protein gets one entry after TCRdb re-called the multiplex PCR reads with MiXCR. This sample has roughly 25,000 distinct CDR3 sequences, with 75% to 80% found just once. Material: liver tumor tissue from sampling region 3. The source is a man in his forties or fifties with primary liver carcinoma and hepatitis B virus infection. CDR3s include the opening cysteine and the closing phenylalanine or tryptophan.

TRBJ2-5 | TRBV3-1 | CASSQGTGKETQYF
TRBJ1-2 | TRBV11-2 | CASIHGGGGGYTF
TRBJ2-7 | TRBV20-1 | CSARPAGRGSGYEQYF
TRBJ1-1 | TRBV6-2/TRBV6-3 | CTSTYSRVNTEAFF
TRBJ2-3 | TRBV10-3 | CANSEPLRLAGTTDTRYF
TRBJ2-2 | TRBV6-2/TRBV6-3 | CASESGTGRTGDLLF
TRBJ2-7 | TRBV4-1 | CASDQVPPYEQYF
TRBJ2-7 | TRBV5-6 | CANGPGFDNIYEQYF
TRBJ2-5 | TRBV11-2 | CAGGQTPGGGIETQYF
TRBJ2-1 | TRBV11-2 | CASNLGGHEQFF
TRBJ1-1 | TRBV28 | CASGEQGGMNTEAFF
TRBJ2-2 | TRBV4-2 | CARSQILVAGDSPGELFF
TRBJ2-1 | TRBV11-2 | CASSLYRLISERFF
TRBJ1-1 | TRBV7-9 | CTNSASRAGVTEAFF
TRBJ1-1 | TRBV6-4 | CVSRTRTVTEAFF
TRBJ1-1 | TRBV18 | CASSPPSRGSNTEAFF
TRBJ2-1 | TRBV6-2/TRBV6-3 | CGSRTSGRTGKFF
TRBJ2-7 | TRBV12-3/TRBV12-4 | CASSLGQGVNCEQYF
TRBJ2-3 | TRBV11-3 | CASGLGTSWVTQYF
TRBJ1-4 | TRBV6-5 | CASSYFRGTNEKLFF
TRBJ2-7 | TRBV4-1 | CASNQSLVEPLYEQYF
TRBJ2-7 | TRBV4-1 | CTSSQDQPRDRYYEQYF
TRBJ2-1 | TRBV4-3 | CVSSQDWGGRYNEQFF
TRBJ2-7 | TRBV28 | CACSRLAGDYKQYF
TRBJ2-5 | TRBV12-3/TRBV12-4 | CASNLTVGGTQYF
TRBJ2-7 | TRBV12-3/TRBV12-4 | CASSMGTWGSYGHYF
TRBJ2-1 | TRBV6-6 | CASSYTGSDNEQFF
TRBJ2-1 | TRBV5-5 | CASSPGQDSYNEQLF
TRBJ2-3 | TRBV12-3/TRBV12-4 | CASILRLASTDTQYF
TRBJ1-1 | TRBV12-3/TRBV12-4 | CASSFFGFTEAFF
TRBJ2-7 | TRBV5-1 | CISTTTSGISYEQYF